One sample yielded the 22 T cell receptor beta chains listed below, sequenced in a study of blood T cell repertoires in COVID-19. Repertoires were generated with immunoSEQ multiplex PCR, while TCRdb's copy carries only in-frame clones and drops some. The table includes some 270,000 clones, around 86% detected once. The sequenced material came from peripheral blood. The origin of the receptors is a man aged 35 to 55 with active or convalescent COVID-19.

The CDR3 DNA follows: TGCAGCGGCAGGACTAGCGGGTACGAGCAGTACTTC. As protein: CSGRTSGYEQYF. The chain carries TRBV29-1 and TRBJ2-7, with 11 bases aligning to TRBD2. The CDR3 runs to 12 residues. CDR1 is SQVTM and CDR2 is ANQGSEA in the germline V gene. Trimming cost V 7 bases and J 4 bases; bases outside gene matches: 3.

V is TRBV6-5 and J is TRBJ2-1, with D maybe TRBD2 (5 bases). V was shortened by 6 bases and J by 4 bases, with 16 bases between the two germline ends. Germline CDR1 and CDR2: MNHEY and SVGAGI. This CDR3 region has 15 residues. This chain's CDR3 is CASRTPGVGYNEQFF. The DNA of the CDR3 is TGTGCCAGCAGGACACCCGGGGTTGGGTACAATGAGCAGTTCTTC.

The chain carries TRBV6-5 and TRBJ2-2; D might be TRBD2 (6 bases). This CDR3 is 15 amino acids long. The V gene's germline CDR1 is MNHEY and CDR2 SVGAGI. Trimming stripped 2 bases from V and 5 bases from J, with 12 bases between. Here the CDR3 reads CASSYDRRVTGELFF. In nucleotides, the CDR3 is TGTGCCAGCAGTTACGACCGGAGGGTAACCGGGGAGCTGTTTTTT.

The chain carries TRBV11-2 and TRBJ2-7; TRBD2 agrees at 9 bases. V dropped 4 bases and J dropped 7; count of bases not matched to a gene: 5. The CDR3 consists of 13 residues. CDR1 is SGHAT and CDR2 is FQNNGV in the germline V gene. As DNA, the CDR3 is TGTGCCAGCAGCTATGGGACTAGCACGGAGCAGTACTTC. Its translation is CASSYGTSTEQYF. Based on the CDR3 plus reference TRBV11-2 and TRBJ2-7, the full variable domain is EAGVAQSPRYKIIEKRQSVAFWCNPISGHATLYWYQQILGQGPKLLIQFQNNGVVDDSQLPKDRFSAERLKGVDSTLKIQPAKLEDSAVYLCASSYGTSTEQYFGPGTRLTVT.

V gene TRBV7-9 combines with J gene TRBJ2-7; D is perhaps TRBD2 (7 bases). V was trimmed by 4 bases and J by 4 bases, leaving 17 bases between them. The CDR3 is 15 residues long. Germline assignment: CDR1 SEHNR and CDR2 FQNEAQ (reference sequence). The CDR3 protein is CASSSRTVGGYEQYF. CDR3 bases: TGTGCCAGCAGCTCTAGGACAGTGGGAGGGTACGAGCAGTACTTC.

The CDR3 region is CASSGQASYGYTF. In DNA form, the CDR3 reads TGTGCCAGCAGTGGACAGGCGAGCTATGGCTACACCTTC. The V call is TRBV27, the J call TRBJ1-2, with 7 bases aligning to TRBD1. This CDR3 contains 13 residues. J gave up 4 bases and V 5 bases, and 4 bases lay outside the gene matches. The germline V gene encodes CDR1 MNHEY and CDR2 SMNVEV (reference sequence).

This chain links TRBV2 with TRBJ2-1, with 7 bases aligning to TRBD2. Germline loops: CDR1 SNHLY, CDR2 FYNNEI. CDR3 size: 16 residues. Germline trimming cut 5 bases from V and 0 bases from J; bases unmatched to any gene: 7. This CDR3 reads CASSSSGFSSYNEQFF. The CDR3 DNA is TGTGCCAGCAGTAGTAGCGGGTTCAGCTCCTACAATGAGCAGTTCTTC.

This chain joins TRBV7-9 and TRBJ2-7, with D possibly being TRBD2 (5 bases). Germline V gives CDR1 SEHNR, CDR2 FQNEAQ (reference sequence). The CDR3 extends over 13 amino acids. With 8 bases removed from V and 5 bases from J, the gap between germline ends came to 16 bases. In nucleotides, the CDR3 is TGTGCCAGCTGCCCGGGCGTCGGGAACGAGCAGTACTTC. It encodes CASCPGVGNEQYF.

The chain uses TRBV29-1 and TRBJ2-3; 7 bases match TRBD2. CDR3 size: 18 residues. The ends lost 4 bases at V and 0 bases at J; junction bases unmatched: 16. CDR1 and CDR2 from the germline V gene are SQVTM and ANQGSEA. The DNA of the CDR3 is TGCAGCGTTGGGGCCCCGGGACTACGGTCTTCTAGCACAGATACGCAGTATTTT. It codes for CSVGAPGLRSSSTDTQYF.

The chain joins TRBV9 to TRBJ2-2; TRBD2 agrees at 8 bases. J was trimmed by 0 bases and V by 2 bases; bases with no gene match: 0. Germline lookup yields CDR1 SGDLS and CDR2 YYNGEE. The CDR3 is 15 residues long. The CDR3, as DNA: TGTGCCAGCAGCGTGGGACTAGCGAACACCGGGGAGCTGTTTTTT. Protein sequence: CASSVGLANTGELFF.

The genes are TRBV19 and TRBJ2-7, with TRBD1 matching over 8 bases. CDR3 length: 17 residues. Germline V gene lookup returns CDR1 LNHDA and CDR2 SQIVND (reference sequence). V shed 5 bases and J 3 bases; nucleotides not matched to a gene: 15. CDR3: CASSQVARQGAFYEQYF. As DNA, the CDR3 is TGTGCCAGTAGTCAGGTTGCTCGGCAGGGGGCTTTCTACGAGCAGTACTTC.

This chain uses TRBV5-4 with TRBJ1-6, with 7 bases lining up with TRBD1. Germline values: CDR1 SGHNT, CDR2 YYREEE (reference sequence). Trimming cost V 2 bases and J 9 bases; bases outside gene matches: 8. The CDR3 is 15 residues long. The CDR3 coding sequence is TGTGCCAGCAGCTTTGACAGGGTTAATGGTTCACCCCTCCACTTT. This encodes CASSFDRVNGSPLHF.

V is TRBV19 and J is TRBJ2-3; D is perhaps TRBD2 (6 bases). Per germline, CDR1 LNHDA and CDR2 SQIVND (reference sequence). CDR3 length: 13 amino acids. The germline V and J ends were trimmed by 1 base and 5 bases, with 7 bases remaining between them. The CDR3 DNA follows: TGTGCCAGTAGTATAGCGGGGGAAGATACGCAGTATTTT. It codes for CASSIAGEDTQYF.

Of note for this clone: Other DNA variants within this sample encode the same CDR3. This chain uses TRBV5-1 with TRBJ2-7; the match to TRBD1 covers 7 bases. With V trimmed by 0 bases and J by 5 bases, 2 bases remained unmatched. CDR3 length: 13 residues. Looked up from germline, CDR1 is SGHRS and CDR2 is YFSETQ. As DNA, the CDR3 is TGCGCCAGCAGCTTGGGACAGGGTAACGAGCAGTACTTC. Encoded protein: CASSLGQGNEQYF.

This rearrangement joins TRBV6-6 to TRBJ2-7; D may be TRBD2 (7 bases). V was shortened by 8 bases and J by 1 base, with 15 bases between the two germline ends. The CDR3 consists of 14 residues. Germline V lookup: CDR1 MNHNY, CDR2 SVGAGI (reference sequence). CDR3 sequence: CASGGRGDSYEQYF. The CDR3, as DNA: TGTGCCAGCGGGGGGAGGGGGGATTCCTACGAGCAGTACTTC.

The chain couples TRBV5-6 to TRBJ1-4; 9 bases align to TRBD1. This CDR3 spans 15 amino acids. The ends lost 2 bases at V and 4 bases at J; junction bases unmatched: 3. Germline V gene sequence: CDR1 SGHDT, CDR2 YYEEEE. In nucleotides, the CDR3 is TGTGCCAGCAGCTTTGGGACAGGGATTAATGAAAAACTGTTTTTT. Translated, it gives CASSFGTGINEKLFF.

There are a few counts of this clone. V gene TRBV19 combines with J gene TRBJ1-4; 9 bases are shared with TRBD1. J lost 7 bases, V lost 7 bases, and 7 bases had no gene match. This CDR3 comprises 14 residues. Germline V gene sequence: CDR1 LNHDA, CDR2 SQIVND (reference sequence). Here the CDR3 reads CASKTGQGSEKLFF. CDR3 coding DNA: TGTGCCAGTAAAACCGGACAGGGGTCTGAAAAACTGTTTTTT.

The chain joins TRBV2 to TRBJ2-3; D remains ambiguous. This CDR3 is 14 amino acids long. V lost 1 base and J lost 4, with 9 bases in between. CDR1 is SNHLY, CDR2 FYNNEI, per germline. CDR3 DNA sequence: TGTGCCAGCAGTGAAGTATCGGTGTCAGATACGCAGTATTTT. Its protein is CASSEVSVSDTQYF.

The CDR3 here is CASSLSEQFF. DNA of the CDR3: TGTGCCAGCAGTTTGAGTGAGCAGTTCTTC. J is TRBJ2-1 and V is TRBV12-3 or TRBV12-4; the D is unclear. Deletions cut 3 bases from V and 9 bases from J, with 3 bases between. CDR3 size: 10 residues.

V gene TRBV10-1 combines with J gene TRBJ2-3; D may be TRBD2 (6 bases). The V gene's germline CDR1 is WNHNN and CDR2 SYGVQD (reference sequence). There are 16 residues in the CDR3. V was clipped by 0 bases and J by 5 bases, with 15 bases between them. The CDR3 DNA is TGCGCCAGCAGTGAGTCAGGGCGGCAGGGAGGAGATACGCAGTATTTT. This translates into CASSESGRQGGDTQYF.

The chain is built from TRBV6-5 and TRBJ1-5; perhaps TRBD1 as D (5 bases). The length of the CDR3 is 14 residues. With 4 bases removed from V and 5 bases from J, the gap between germline ends came to 12 bases. Germline V gene sequence: CDR1 MNHEY, CDR2 SVGAGI. The CDR3: CASSFEGADQPQHF. The CDR3 nucleotides are TGTGCCAGCAGTTTCGAAGGGGCAGATCAGCCCCAGCATTTT.

V is TRBV5-4 and J is TRBJ1-6; TRBD1 matches at 8 bases. This CDR3 comprises 18 residues. Germline values: CDR1 SGHNT, CDR2 YYREEE (reference sequence). Losses at the gene ends were 0 bases for V and 0 bases for J; bases not matched to a gene: 5. CDR3 nucleotides: TGTGCCAGCAGCTTGGTCGGGACAGGAGGCTCCTATAATTCACCCCTCCACTTT. Protein product: CASSLVGTGGSYNSPLHF.